This entry is about one T cell receptor (beta chain). The source of the sample is a study of T cell changes during pregnancy in multiple sclerosis. Produced via immunoSEQ multiplex PCR; TCRdb's table is partial and in-frame only. The table includes tens of thousands of clones, around 92% detected once. V lost 4 bases and J lost 2; bases outside the gene matches: 5. Per germline, CDR1 SGDLS and CDR2 YYNGEE. The CDR3 extends over 14 amino acids. The receptor's source is a female donor with multiple sclerosis, enrolled in a pregnancy study. The chain recombines TRBV9 with TRBJ2-5, with 7 bases identical to TRBD2. The specimen comprised peripheral blood, sampled before pregnancy. CDR3 DNA: TGTGCCAGCAGCACACCTAGCGGACAAGAGACCCAGTACTTC. Its translation: CASSTPSGQETQYF.